This TCR beta chain was identified during a study of shared clonotypes between healthy human individuals. Regarding this clone: Its matching antigen is unknown.

Data came from immunoSEQ multiplex PCR; TCRdb stores just in-frame clones and leaves some out. The sample contains over a million clones, nearly 99% of which appear only once. Looked up from germline, CDR1 is SNHLY and CDR2 is FYNNEI. The V and J ends lost 6 bases and 4 bases respectively, with 9 bases between them. The CDR3 is 13 amino acids. Whole-study findings and limits: Relative to clonotypes present in all four donors, those not shared had lower generation probabilities. On the whole, naive subsets had larger estimated richness than memory subsets had. Sampling was confined to blood; repertoires within tissues likely differ.

Investigators divided CD4+ cells into CD45RA+ naive and CD45RA-negative memory subsets. The sample taken for sequencing was naive CD4+ T cells sorted from blood. Subset defined: CD45RA+ positively selected. The receptor's source is a man aged 25 to 40 in good health. The J gene is TRBJ2-2, the V gene TRBV2; D perhaps matches TRBD2 (5 bases). CDR3 loop: CASSSEGTGELFF. In DNA form, the CDR3 reads TGTGCCAGCAGCTCCGAGGGCACCGGGGAGCTGTTTTTT.